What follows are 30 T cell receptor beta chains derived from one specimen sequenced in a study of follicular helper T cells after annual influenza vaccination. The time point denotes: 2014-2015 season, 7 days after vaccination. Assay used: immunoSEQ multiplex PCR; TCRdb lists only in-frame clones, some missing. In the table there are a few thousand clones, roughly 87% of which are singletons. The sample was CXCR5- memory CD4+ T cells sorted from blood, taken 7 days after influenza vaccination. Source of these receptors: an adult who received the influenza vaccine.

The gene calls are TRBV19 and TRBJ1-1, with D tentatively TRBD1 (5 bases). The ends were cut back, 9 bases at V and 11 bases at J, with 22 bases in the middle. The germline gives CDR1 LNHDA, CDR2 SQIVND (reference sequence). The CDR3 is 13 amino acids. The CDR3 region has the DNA TGTGCCAGCCCCACGAGGATCAGGGATAGGGCTTTCTTT. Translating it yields CASPTRIRDRAFF.

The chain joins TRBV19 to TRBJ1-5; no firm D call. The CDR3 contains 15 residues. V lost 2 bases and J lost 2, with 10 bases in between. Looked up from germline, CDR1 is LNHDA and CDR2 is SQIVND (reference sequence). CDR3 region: CASSILRNGNQPQHF. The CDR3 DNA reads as TGTGCCAGTAGTATACTCCGGAACGGCAATCAGCCCCAGCATTTT.

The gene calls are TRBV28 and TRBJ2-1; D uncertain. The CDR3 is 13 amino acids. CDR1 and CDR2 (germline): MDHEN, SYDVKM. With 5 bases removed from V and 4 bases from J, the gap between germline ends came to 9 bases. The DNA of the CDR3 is TGTGCCAGCAGTCCTAGTCCATACAATGAGCAGTTCTTC. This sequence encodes CASSPSPYNEQFF.

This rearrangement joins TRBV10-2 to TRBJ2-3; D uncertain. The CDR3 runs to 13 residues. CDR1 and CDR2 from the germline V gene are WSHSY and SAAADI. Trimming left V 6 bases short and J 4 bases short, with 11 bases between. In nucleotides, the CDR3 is TGCGCCAGCAGGGGCCTAGAGGCAGATACGCAGTATTTT. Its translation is CASRGLEADTQYF.

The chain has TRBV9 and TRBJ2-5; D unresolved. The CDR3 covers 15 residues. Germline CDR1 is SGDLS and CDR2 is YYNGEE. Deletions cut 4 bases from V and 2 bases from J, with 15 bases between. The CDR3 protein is CASSLDSTLQETQYF. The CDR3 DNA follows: TGTGCCAGCAGCCTCGACTCTACATTACAAGAGACCCAGTACTTC.

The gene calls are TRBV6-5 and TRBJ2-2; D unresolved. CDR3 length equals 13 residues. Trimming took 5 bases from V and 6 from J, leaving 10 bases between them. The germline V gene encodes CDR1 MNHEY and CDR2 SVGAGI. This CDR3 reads CASSIRPPGELFF. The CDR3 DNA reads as TGTGCCAGCAGTATCCGTCCCCCCGGGGAGCTGTTTTTT.

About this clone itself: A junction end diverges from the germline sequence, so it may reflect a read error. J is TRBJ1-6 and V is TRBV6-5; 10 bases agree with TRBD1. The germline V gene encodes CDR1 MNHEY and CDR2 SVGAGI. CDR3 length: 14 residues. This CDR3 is CASSDRGRDSSLHF. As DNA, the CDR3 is TGTGCCAGCAGTGACAGGGGGCGCGATTCATCCCTCCACTTT.

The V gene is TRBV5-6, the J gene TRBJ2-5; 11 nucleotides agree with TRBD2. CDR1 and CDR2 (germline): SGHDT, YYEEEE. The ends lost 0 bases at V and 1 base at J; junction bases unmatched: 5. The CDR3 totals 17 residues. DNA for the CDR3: TGTGCCAGCAGCTTGGATGTAACTAGCGGGAGCCAAGAGACCCAGTACTTC. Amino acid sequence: CASSLDVTSGSQETQYF. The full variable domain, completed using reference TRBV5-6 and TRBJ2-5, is DAGVTQSPTHLIKTRGQQVTLRCSPKSGHDTVSWYQQALGQGPQFIFQYYEEEERQRGNFPDRFSGHQFPNYSSELNVNALLLGDSALYLCASSLDVTSGSQETQYFGPGTRLLVL.

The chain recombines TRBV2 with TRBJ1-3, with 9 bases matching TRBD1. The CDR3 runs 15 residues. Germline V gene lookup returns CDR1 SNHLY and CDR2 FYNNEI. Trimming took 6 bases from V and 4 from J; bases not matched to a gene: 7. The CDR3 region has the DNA TGTGCCAGCAGCCGGGACAGGGCGAAAGGAAACACCATATATTTT. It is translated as CASSRDRAKGNTIYF.

The chain's CDR3 is CASSFVGNYGYTF. CDR3 nucleotides: TGTGCCAGCAGCTTCGTCGGAAACTATGGCTACACCTTC. This rearrangement joins TRBV5-4 to TRBJ1-2; no reliable D call. This CDR3 is 13 amino acids long. Trimming took 2 bases from V and 2 from J, leaving 7 bases between them. Germline CDR1 SGHNT, CDR2 YYREEE (reference sequence). The variable domain in full, with the rest retrieved from reference TRBV5-4 and TRBJ1-2, is ETGVTQSPTHLIKTRGQQVTLRCSSQSGHNTVSWYQQALGQGPQFIFQYYREEENGRGNFPPRFSGLQFPNYSSELNVNALELDDSALYLCASSFVGNYGYTFGSGTRLTVV.

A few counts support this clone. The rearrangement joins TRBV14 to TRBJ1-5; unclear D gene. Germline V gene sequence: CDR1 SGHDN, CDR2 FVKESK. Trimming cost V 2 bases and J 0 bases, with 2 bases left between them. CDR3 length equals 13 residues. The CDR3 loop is CASSQRSNQPQHF. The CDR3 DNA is TGTGCCAGCAGCCAACGTAGCAATCAGCCCCAGCATTTT.

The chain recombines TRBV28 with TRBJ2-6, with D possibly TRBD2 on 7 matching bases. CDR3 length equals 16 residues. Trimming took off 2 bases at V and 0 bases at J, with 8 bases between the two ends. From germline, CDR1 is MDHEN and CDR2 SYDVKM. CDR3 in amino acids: CASSLGGASGANVLTF. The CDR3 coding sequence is TGTGCCAGCAGTTTAGGGGGGGCCTCTGGGGCCAACGTCCTGACTTTC.

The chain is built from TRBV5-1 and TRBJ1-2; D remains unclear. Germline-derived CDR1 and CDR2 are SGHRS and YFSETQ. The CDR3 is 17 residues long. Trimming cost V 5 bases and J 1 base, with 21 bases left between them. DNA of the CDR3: TGCGCCAGCAGTCCCTTCCCAGACCAAAGGATTAACTATGGCTACACCTTC. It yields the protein CASSPFPDQRINYGYTF.

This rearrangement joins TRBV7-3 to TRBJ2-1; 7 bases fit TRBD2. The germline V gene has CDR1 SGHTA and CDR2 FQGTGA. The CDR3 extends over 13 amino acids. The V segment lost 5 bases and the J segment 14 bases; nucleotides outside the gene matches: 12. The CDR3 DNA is TGTGCCAGCAGCCAGTCAGGGCGGGAGCCTGAGTTCTTC. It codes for CASSQSGREPEFF.

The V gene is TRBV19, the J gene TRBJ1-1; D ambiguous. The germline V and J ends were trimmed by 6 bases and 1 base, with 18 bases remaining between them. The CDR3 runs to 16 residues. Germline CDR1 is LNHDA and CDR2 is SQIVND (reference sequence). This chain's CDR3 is CASSHTGGRRNTEAFF. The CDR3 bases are TGTGCCAGTAGCCACACGGGCGGGCGGCGGAACACTGAAGCTTTCTTT. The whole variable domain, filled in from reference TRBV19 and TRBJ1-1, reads DGGITQSPKYLFRKEGQNVTLSCEQNLNHDAMYWYRQDPGQGLRLIYYSQIVNDFQKGDIAEGYSVSREKKESFPLTVTSAQKNPTAFYLCASSHTGGRRNTEAFFGQGTRLTVV.

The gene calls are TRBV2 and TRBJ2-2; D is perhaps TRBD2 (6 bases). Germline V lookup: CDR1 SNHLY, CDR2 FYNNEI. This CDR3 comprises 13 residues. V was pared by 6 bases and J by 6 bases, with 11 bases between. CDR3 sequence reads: CASRRTTAGELFF. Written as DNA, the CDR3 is TGTGCCAGCAGGAGGACTACTGCCGGGGAGCTGTTTTTT.

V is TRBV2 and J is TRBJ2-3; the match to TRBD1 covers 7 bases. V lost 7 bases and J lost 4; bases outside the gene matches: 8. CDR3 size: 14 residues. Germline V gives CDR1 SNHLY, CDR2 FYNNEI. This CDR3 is CASIQGVGADTQYF. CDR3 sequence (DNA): TGTGCCAGCATTCAGGGGGTCGGGGCAGATACGCAGTATTTT.

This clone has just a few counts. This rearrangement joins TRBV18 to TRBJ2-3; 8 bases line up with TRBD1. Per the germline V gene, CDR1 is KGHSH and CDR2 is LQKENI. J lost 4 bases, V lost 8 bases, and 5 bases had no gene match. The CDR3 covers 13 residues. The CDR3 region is CASGTGKADTQYF. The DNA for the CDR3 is TGTGCCAGCGGGACAGGCAAGGCAGATACGCAGTATTTT.

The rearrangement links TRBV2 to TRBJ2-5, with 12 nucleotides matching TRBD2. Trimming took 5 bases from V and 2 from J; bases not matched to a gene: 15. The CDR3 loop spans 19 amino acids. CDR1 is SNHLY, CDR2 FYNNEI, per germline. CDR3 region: CASSYAGASGGARQETQYF. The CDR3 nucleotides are TGTGCCAGCAGTTATGCCGGGGCTAGCGGGGGGGCCCGTCAAGAGACCCAGTACTTC.

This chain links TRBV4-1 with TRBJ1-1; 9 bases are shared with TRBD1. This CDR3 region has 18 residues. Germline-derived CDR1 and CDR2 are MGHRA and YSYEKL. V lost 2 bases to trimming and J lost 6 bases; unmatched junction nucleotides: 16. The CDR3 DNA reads TGCGCCAGCAGCCAAACCCGGGGACAACAGGGGGCTAGGCCTGAAGCTTTCTTT. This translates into CASSQTRGQQGARPEAFF.

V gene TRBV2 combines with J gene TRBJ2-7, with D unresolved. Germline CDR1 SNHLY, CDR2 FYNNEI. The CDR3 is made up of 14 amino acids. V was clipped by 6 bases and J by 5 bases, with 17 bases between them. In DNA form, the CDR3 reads TGTGCCAGCAGACCGACCGGCACGGAAAACGAGCAGTACTTC. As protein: CASRPTGTENEQYF.

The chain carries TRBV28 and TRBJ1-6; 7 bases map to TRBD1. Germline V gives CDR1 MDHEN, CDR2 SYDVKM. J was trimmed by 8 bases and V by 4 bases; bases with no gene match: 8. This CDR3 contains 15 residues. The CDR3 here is CASSSPDRDDSPLHF. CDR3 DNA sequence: TGTGCCAGCAGTTCACCCGACAGGGACGATTCACCCCTCCACTTT.

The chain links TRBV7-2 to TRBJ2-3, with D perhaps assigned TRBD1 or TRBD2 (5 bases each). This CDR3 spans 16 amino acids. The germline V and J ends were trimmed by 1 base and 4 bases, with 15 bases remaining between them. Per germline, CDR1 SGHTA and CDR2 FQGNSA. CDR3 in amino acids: CASSLGRREWADTQYF. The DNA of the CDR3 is TGTGCCAGCAGCTTAGGTCGCAGGGAGTGGGCAGATACGCAGTATTTT.

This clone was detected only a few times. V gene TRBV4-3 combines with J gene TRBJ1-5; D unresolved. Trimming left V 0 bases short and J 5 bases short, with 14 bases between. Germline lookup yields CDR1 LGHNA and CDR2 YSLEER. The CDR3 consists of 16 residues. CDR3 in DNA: TGCGCCAGCAGCCAAGAGGCAGTTCGCGGCCATCAGCCCCAGCATTTT. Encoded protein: CASSQEAVRGHQPQHF.

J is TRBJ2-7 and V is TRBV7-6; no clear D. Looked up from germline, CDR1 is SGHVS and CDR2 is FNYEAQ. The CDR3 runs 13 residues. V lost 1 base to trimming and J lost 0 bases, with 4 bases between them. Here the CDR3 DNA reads TGTGCCAGCAGCTTAGACGGCTCCTACGAGCAGTACTTC. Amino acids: CASSLDGSYEQYF.

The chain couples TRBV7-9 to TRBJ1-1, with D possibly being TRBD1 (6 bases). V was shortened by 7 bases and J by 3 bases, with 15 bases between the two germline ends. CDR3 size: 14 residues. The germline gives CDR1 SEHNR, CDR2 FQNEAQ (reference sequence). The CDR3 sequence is CASTLLRGDTEAFF. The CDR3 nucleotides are TGTGCCAGCACCCTCCTAAGGGGGGACACTGAAGCTTTCTTT.

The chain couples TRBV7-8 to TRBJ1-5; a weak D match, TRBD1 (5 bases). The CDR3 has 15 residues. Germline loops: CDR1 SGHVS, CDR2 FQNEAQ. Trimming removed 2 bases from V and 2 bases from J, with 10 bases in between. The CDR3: CASSLLQGRNQPQHF. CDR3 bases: TGTGCCAGCAGCTTATTGCAGGGCCGCAATCAGCCCCAGCATTTT.

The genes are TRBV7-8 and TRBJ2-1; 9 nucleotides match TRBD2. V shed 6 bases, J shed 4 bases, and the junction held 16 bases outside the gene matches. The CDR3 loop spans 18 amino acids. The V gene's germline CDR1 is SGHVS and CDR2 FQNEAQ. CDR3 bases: TGTGCCAGCAGTACCCCGAGGGTTTTAGCGGGGGTATACAATGAGCAGTTCTTC. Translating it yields CASSTPRVLAGVYNEQFF.

This chain's CDR3 is CATGTGAAGGANVLTF. As DNA, the CDR3 is TGTGCCACAGGGACAGGGGCTGCGGGGGGGGCCAACGTCCTGACTTTC. This rearrangement joins TRBV19 to TRBJ2-6, with 10 bases aligning to TRBD1. The CDR3 covers 16 residues. J was trimmed by 4 bases and V by 10 bases; bases with no gene match: 10. The V gene's germline CDR1 is LNHDA and CDR2 SQIVND (reference sequence). The full variable domain, completed using reference TRBV19 and TRBJ2-6, is DGGITQSPKYLFRKEGQNVTLSCEQNLNHDAMYWYRQDPGQGLRLIYYSQIVNDFQKGDIAEGYSVSREKKESFPLTVTSAQKNPTAFYLCATGTGAAGGANVLTFGAGSRLTVL.

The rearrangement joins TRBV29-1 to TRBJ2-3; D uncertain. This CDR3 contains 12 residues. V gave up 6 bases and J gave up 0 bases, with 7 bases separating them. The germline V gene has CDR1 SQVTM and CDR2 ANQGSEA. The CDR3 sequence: CSVDPSTDTQYF. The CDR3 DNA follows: TGCAGCGTGGACCCGAGCACAGATACGCAGTATTTT.